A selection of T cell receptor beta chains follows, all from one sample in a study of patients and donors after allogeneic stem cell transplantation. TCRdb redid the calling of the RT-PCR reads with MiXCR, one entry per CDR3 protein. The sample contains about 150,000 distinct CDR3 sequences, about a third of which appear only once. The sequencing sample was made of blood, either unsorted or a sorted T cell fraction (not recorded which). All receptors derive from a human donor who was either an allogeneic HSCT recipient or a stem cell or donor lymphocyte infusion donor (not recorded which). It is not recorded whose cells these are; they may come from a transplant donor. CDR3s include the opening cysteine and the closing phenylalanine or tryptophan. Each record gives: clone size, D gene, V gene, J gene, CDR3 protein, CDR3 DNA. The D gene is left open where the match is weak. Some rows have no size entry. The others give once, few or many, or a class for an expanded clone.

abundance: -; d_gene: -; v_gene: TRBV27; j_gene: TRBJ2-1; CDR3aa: CASSLVSPFDNEQFF; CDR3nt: TGTGCCAGCAGTTTAGTCTCCCCCTTCGACAATGAGCAGTTCTTC
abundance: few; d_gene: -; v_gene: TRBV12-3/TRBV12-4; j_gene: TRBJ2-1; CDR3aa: CASSLGWGGLAYNEQFF; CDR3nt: TGTGCCAGCAGTTTAGGGTGGGGAGGCCTTGCGTACAATGAGCAGTTCTTC
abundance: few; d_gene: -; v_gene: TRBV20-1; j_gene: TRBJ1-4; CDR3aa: CSARSGFNEKLFF; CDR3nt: TGCAGTGCTAGAAGCGGGTTTAATGAAAAACTGTTTTTT
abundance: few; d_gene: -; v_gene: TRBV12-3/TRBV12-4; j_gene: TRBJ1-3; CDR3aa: CASSLGQPLSSGNTIYF; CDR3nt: TGTGCCAGCAGTTTAGGACAGCCGTTGAGCTCTGGAAACACCATATATTTT
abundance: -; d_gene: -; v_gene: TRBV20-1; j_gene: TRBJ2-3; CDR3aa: CSYAAQYF; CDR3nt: TGCAGCTACGCAGCGCAGTATTTT
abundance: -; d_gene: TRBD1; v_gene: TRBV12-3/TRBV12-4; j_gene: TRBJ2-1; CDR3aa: CASSLRGQGDEQFF; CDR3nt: TGTGCCAGCAGTCTCCGCGGACAGGGGGATGAGCAGTTCTTC
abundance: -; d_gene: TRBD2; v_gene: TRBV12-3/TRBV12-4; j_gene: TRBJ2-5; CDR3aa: CASSLTPGGEETQYF; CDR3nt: TGTGCCAGCAGTTTAACCCCGGGAGGGGAAGAGACCCAGTACTTC
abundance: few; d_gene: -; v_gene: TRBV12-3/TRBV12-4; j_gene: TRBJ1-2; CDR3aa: CASSPAGNYGYTF; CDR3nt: TGTGCCAGCAGCCCGGCGGGGAACTATGGCTACACCTTC
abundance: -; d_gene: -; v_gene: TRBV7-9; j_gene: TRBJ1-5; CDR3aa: CASSPGQHSNQPQHF; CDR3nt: TGTGCCAGCAGCCCCGGACAGCATAGCAATCAGCCCCAGCATTTT
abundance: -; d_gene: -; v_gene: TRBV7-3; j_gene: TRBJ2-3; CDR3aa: CASSLTVAGFPLTQYF; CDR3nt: TGTGCCAGCAGCTTAACGGTGGCTGGATTCCCACTAACGCAGTATTTT
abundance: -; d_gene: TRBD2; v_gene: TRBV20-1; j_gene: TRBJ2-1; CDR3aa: CSARDPGLAGRNEQFF; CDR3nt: TGCAGTGCTAGAGACCCGGGACTAGCGGGGCGAAATGAGCAGTTCTTC
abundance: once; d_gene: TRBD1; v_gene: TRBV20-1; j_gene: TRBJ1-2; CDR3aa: CSASHLRGGQVGEGYTF; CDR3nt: TGCAGTGCTAGTCACCTTAGGGGAGGACAGGTCGGGGAAGGCTACACCTTC